The 18 T cell receptor beta chains in this list originate from one sample, sequenced in a study of CD8 T cells in Susac syndrome. RNA in amounts of roughly 0.5 to 1 ug was reverse transcribed with random hexamers. TCRdb passed the immunoSEQ multiplex PCR reads through MiXCR, listing each CDR3 protein once. The table shows some 180,000 distinct CDR3 sequences, with over 85% occurring only once. The sample taken for sequencing was CD4+ T cells from PBMCs. Receptors were obtained from a human donor in good health.

This clonotype was seen once. The genes are TRBV11-2 and TRBJ2-7; D assignment may be TRBD1 or TRBD2 (5 bases each). Trimming took 8 bases from V and 7 from J, leaving 15 bases between them. In germline, CDR1 is SGHAT, CDR2 FQNNGV. The length of the CDR3 is 12 residues. CDR3 in DNA: TGTGCCAGCCGGGACGCGAGAGGGGAGCAGTACTTC. Translated: CASRDARGEQYF.

The V call is TRBV29-1, the J call TRBJ2-5; 7 nucleotides match TRBD1. The CDR3 extends over 13 amino acids. After removal of 6 bases from V and 5 bases from J, the junction contained 9 bases not matched to a gene. Germline CDR1 and CDR2: SQVTM and ANQGSEA. CDR3 in amino acids: CSVETGPAETQYF. The CDR3 DNA reads TGCAGCGTAGAGACAGGGCCAGCGGAGACCCAGTACTTC.

The J gene is TRBJ1-5, the V gene TRBV20-1; weak D call: TRBD1 (6 bases). This CDR3 region has 13 residues. The germline V gene encodes CDR1 DFQATT and CDR2 SNEGSKA (reference sequence). Trimming stripped 7 bases from V and 3 bases from J, with 13 bases between. The CDR3 DNA is TGCAGTGGTAGCCACAGGGACAATCAGCCCCAGCATTTT. It codes for CSGSHRDNQPQHF.

The J gene is TRBJ2-7, the V gene TRBV9; D is unclear. The V end was cut by 0 bases, the J end by 3 bases, with 7 bases between. From germline, CDR1 is SGDLS and CDR2 YYNGEE. This CDR3 contains 13 residues. The CDR3 DNA sequence: TGTGCCAGCAGCGTAGCTCCCAGCTACGAGCAGTACTTC. It is translated as CASSVAPSYEQYF.

The chain couples TRBV3-1 to TRBJ1-1, with TRBD1 matching 7 bases. The CDR3 totals 12 residues. V trimming: 4 bases; J trimming: 11 bases; junction bases outside the gene matches: 7. From germline, CDR1 is LGHDT and CDR2 YNNKEL (reference sequence). This CDR3 is CASSPGQLRAFF. The CDR3 bases are TGTGCCAGCAGCCCGGGACAGCTCCGGGCTTTCTTT.

This clonotype was counted a single time. J is TRBJ2-1 and V is TRBV3-1, with D unresolved. V gave up 1 base and J gave up 3 bases, with 7 bases separating them. This CDR3 is built from 14 residues. Germline V gene data show CDR1 as LGHDT and CDR2 as YNNKEL (reference sequence). CDR3 DNA sequence: TGTGCCAGCAGCCAAGGGGCCCTCTACAATGAGCAGTTCTTC. Protein product: CASSQGALYNEQFF.

The chain links TRBV7-9 to TRBJ1-1; no reliable D call. Germline V gives CDR1 SEHNR, CDR2 FQNEAQ (reference sequence). The V end was cut by 2 bases, the J end by 0 bases, with 13 bases between. CDR3 length: 16 residues. The CDR3 loop is CASSLLKTGMNTEAFF. The CDR3, as DNA: TGTGCCAGCAGCTTACTTAAAACGGGAATGAACACTGAAGCTTTCTTT.

This chain's CDR3 is CTLTGDYEQYF. CDR3 nucleotide sequence: TGTACCCTAACAGGGGACTACGAGCAGTACTTC. V gene TRBV19 combines with J gene TRBJ2-7; 7 bases line up with TRBD1. This CDR3 region has 11 residues. Germline values: CDR1 LNHDA, CDR2 SQIVND (reference sequence).

This clonotype was recorded only once. DNA of the CDR3: TGTGCCAGCTCACCTGCAGGAAATAGCAATCAGCCCCAGCATTTT. It specifies CASSPAGNSNQPQHF. The chain uses TRBV18 and TRBJ1-5; D not certain. The CDR3 contains 15 residues. Trimming left V 3 bases short and J 0 bases short, with 9 bases between. From germline, CDR1 is KGHSH and CDR2 LQKENI.

The V and J genes are TRBV20-1 and TRBJ2-1; the D is unclear. V dropped 6 bases and J dropped 0 bases, with 12 bases sitting between them. The germline gives CDR1 DFQATT, CDR2 SNEGSKA (reference sequence). The CDR3 contains 14 residues. CDR3 coding DNA: TGCAGTGCCCCACTACTGAGCTCCTACAATGAGCAGTTCTTC. This gives the protein CSAPLLSSYNEQFF.

The chain couples TRBV4-3 to TRBJ2-7; 8 bases match TRBD1. After removal of 0 bases from V and 3 bases from J, the junction contained 4 bases not matched to a gene. In germline, CDR1 is LGHNA, CDR2 YSLEER. The CDR3 covers 15 residues. The chain's CDR3 is CASSQDYRGNYEQYF. CDR3 bases: TGCGCCAGCAGCCAAGACTACAGGGGGAACTACGAGCAGTACTTC.

The chain joins TRBV15 to TRBJ2-1; TRBD2 matches 11 bases. Germline CDR1 LNHNV, CDR2 YYDKDF (reference sequence). With V trimmed by 0 bases and J by 8 bases, 3 bases remained unmatched. The CDR3 contains 15 residues. The CDR3 DNA sequence: TGTGCCACCAGCAGAGAACTAGCGGGGGTGGATGAGCAGTTCTTC. Translated, it gives CATSRELAGVDEQFF.

The chain recombines TRBV20-1 with TRBJ2-7; 8 bases are shared with TRBD1. The junction had 9 bases not matched to a gene; V was cut back by 6 bases and J by 2 bases. This CDR3 is built from 14 residues. Germline CDR1 reads DFQATT; CDR2 reads SNEGSKA (reference sequence). The CDR3 loop is CSATTDRGTYEQYF. The CDR3 bases are TGCAGTGCGACCACTGACAGGGGCACCTACGAGCAGTACTTC.

V usage is TRBV3-1 and J usage is TRBJ1-1; no clear D. The CDR3 totals 13 residues. CDR1 and CDR2 (germline): LGHDT, YNNKEL (reference sequence). Trimming took 4 bases from V and 5 from J, leaving 11 bases between them. This CDR3 is CASSPMGDTEAFF. Here the CDR3 DNA reads TGTGCCAGCAGCCCGATGGGCGATACTGAAGCTTTCTTT.

The genes are TRBV29-1 and TRBJ2-3; D could derive from TRBD1 or TRBD2 (5 bases each). Germline lookup yields CDR1 SQVTM and CDR2 ANQGSEA. V lost 3 bases and J 4 bases, leaving 11 bases between the germline ends. The CDR3 is 13 amino acids. CDR3 region: CSVDSKGPDTQYF. The CDR3 DNA follows: TGCAGCGTTGATTCCAAGGGACCAGATACGCAGTATTTT.

V and J are TRBV29-1 and TRBJ1-1; no firm D call. The CDR3 spans 11 residues. Germline V CDR1 and CDR2: SQVTM, ANQGSEA. Trimming removed 8 bases from V and 5 bases from J, with 12 bases in between. CDR3 loop: CSTWRRTEAFF. The CDR3 DNA reads TGCAGCACTTGGAGGAGGACTGAAGCTTTCTTT.

J is TRBJ2-1 and V is TRBV5-1, with TRBD2 matching 7 bases. The V and J ends lost 2 bases and 5 bases, in that order; junction bases with no gene match: 10. The CDR3 loop spans 16 amino acids. Germline V CDR1 and CDR2: SGHRS, YFSETQ. The CDR3 DNA is TGCGCCAGCAGCTTTAGCGGGCCACTGGGTAACAATGAGCAGTTCTTC. As protein: CASSFSGPLGNNEQFF.

The V and J genes are TRBV27 and TRBJ2-5, with TRBD2 matching over 14 bases. The germline gives CDR1 MNHEY, CDR2 SMNVEV (reference sequence). CDR3 length equals 17 residues. The junction had 15 bases not matched to a gene; V was cut back by 7 bases and J by 8 bases. CDR3 nucleotides: TGTGCCAGCACTTCCCCCGGGACTAGCGGGGGTGTGGGCACCCAGTACTTC. Residues: CASTSPGTSGGVGTQYF.